This TCR beta chain was found in a study of T-cell memory formation after mild COVID-19. Constant-segment primers and 5'RACE yielded cDNA libraries for TCR alpha and TCR beta, each carrying sample barcodes and UMIs. In TCRdb, the 5' RACE reads were re-called with MiXCR into one record per CDR3 protein. The data contain about 250,000 distinct CDR3 sequences, less than 20% of them singletons. The CDR3 contains 15 residues. CDR1 and CDR2 from the germline V gene are MNHEY and SVGAGI. With 0 bases removed from V and 3 bases from J, the gap between germline ends came to 11 bases. Points from the study as a whole: Contracting CD4+ clones were located mainly in CM and EM, and CD8+ clones in EMRA. CD4/CD8 balance held among clones contracting day 15 to 85, and later expanders leaned CD4+. SARS-CoV-2 specificity was not confirmed for second-wave clones peaking on day 37.

The table lists this clonotype with a few counts. Antigen specificity is unknown. The clonotype was recovered from an adult woman who had mild COVID-19 (a few samples of this study predate the infection). Cell type and time point are not known. This chain links TRBV6-5 with TRBJ2-5, with D unresolved. The sample comprised PBMCs or a T cell subset sorted from them (not recorded which). DNA of the CDR3: TGTGCCAGCAGTTACTCGATGTCGGAAAAAGAGACCCAGTACTTC. As protein: CASSYSMSEKETQYF.